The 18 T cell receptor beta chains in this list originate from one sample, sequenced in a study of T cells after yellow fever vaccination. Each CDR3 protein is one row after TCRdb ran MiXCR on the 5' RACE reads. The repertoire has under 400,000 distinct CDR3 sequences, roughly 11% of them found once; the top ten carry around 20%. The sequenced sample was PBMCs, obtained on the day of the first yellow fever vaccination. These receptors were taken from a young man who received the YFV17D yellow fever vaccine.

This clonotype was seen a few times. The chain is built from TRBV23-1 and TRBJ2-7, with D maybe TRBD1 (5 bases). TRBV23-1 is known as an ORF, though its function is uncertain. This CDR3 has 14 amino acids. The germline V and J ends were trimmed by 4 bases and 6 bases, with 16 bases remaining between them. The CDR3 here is CASSLLSRGGEQYF. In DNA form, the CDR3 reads TGCGCCAGCAGTCTTCTCTCAAGGGGCGGCGAGCAGTACTTC.

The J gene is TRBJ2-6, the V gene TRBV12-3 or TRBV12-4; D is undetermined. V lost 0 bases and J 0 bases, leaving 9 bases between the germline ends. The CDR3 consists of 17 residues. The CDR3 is CASSLASVFSGANVLTF. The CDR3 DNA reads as TGTGCCAGCAGTTTAGCGTCCGTTTTCTCTGGGGCCAACGTCCTGACTTTC.

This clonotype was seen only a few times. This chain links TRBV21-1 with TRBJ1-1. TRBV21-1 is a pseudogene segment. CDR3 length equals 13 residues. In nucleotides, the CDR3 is TGTGCCAGCAGGGCCCAGGCGTACACTGAAGCTTTCTTT. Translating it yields CASRAQAYTEAFF.

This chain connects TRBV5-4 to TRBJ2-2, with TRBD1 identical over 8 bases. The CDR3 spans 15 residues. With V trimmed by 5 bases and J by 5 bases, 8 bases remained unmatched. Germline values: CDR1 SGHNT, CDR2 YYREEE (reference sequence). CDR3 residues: CASRQTGALTGELFF. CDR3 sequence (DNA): TGTGCCAGCAGGCAGACAGGGGCTCTGACCGGGGAGCTGTTTTTT.

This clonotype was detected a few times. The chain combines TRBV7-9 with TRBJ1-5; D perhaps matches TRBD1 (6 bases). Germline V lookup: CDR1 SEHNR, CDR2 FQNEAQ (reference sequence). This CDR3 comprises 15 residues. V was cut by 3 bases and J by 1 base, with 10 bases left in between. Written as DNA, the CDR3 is TGTGCCAGCAGCTTGGGGGACATCAGCAATCAGCCCCAGCATTTT. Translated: CASSLGDISNQPQHF.

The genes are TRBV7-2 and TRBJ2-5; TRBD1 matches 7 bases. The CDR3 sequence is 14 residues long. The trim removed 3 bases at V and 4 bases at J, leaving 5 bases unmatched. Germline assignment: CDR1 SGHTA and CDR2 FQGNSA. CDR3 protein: CASSFDRVRETQYF. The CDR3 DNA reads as TGTGCCAGCAGCTTCGACAGGGTACGAGAGACCCAGTACTTC.

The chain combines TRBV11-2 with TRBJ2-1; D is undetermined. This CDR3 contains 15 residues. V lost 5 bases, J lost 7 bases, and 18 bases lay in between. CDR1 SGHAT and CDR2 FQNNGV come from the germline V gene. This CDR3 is CASSPPGTLGNEQFF. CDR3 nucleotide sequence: TGTGCCAGCAGCCCCCCCGGCACCTTGGGGAATGAGCAGTTCTTC.

CDR3 sequence (DNA): TGTGCCAGCATGGGGCAGAGTAGCAATCAGCCCCAGCATTTT. It yields the protein CASMGQSSNQPQHF. The chain recombines TRBV6-1 with TRBJ1-5; D may be TRBD1 (5 bases). Between the trimmed V and J ends, which lost 7 bases and 0 bases, there was a span of 10 bases. The CDR3 sequence is 14 residues long. Germline V gives CDR1 MNHNS, CDR2 SASEGT.

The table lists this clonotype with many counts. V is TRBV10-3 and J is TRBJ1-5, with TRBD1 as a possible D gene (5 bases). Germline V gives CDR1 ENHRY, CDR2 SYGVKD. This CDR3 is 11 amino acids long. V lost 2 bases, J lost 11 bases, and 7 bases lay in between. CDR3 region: CAISEQGAQHF. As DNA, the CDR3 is TGTGCCATCAGTGAGCAGGGAGCCCAGCATTTT.

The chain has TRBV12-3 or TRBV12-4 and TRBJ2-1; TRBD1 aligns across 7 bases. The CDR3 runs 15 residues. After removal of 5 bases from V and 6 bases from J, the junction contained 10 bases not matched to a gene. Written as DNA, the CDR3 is TGTGCCAGCAGTCTCCGACAGGGTCCGTCCAATGAGCAGTTCTTC. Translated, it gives CASSLRQGPSNEQFF.

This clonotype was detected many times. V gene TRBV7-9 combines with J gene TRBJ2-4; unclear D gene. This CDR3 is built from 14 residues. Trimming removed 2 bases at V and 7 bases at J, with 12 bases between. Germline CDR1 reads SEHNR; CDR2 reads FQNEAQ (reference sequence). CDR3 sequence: CASSLTWRSNIQYF. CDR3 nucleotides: TGTGCCAGCAGCTTAACATGGCGGTCGAACATTCAGTACTTC.

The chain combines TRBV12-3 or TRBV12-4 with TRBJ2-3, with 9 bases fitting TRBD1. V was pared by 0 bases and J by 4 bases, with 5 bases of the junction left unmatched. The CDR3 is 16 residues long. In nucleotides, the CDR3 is TGTGCCAGCAGTTTAGCGCCGGGACAGGGCTCAGATACGCAGTATTTT. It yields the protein CASSLAPGQGSDTQYF.

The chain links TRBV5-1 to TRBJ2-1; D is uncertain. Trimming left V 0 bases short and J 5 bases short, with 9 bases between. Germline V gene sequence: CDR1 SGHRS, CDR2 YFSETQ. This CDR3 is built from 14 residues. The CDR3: CASSLAGRNNEQFF. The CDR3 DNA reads TGCGCCAGCAGCTTGGCAGGTCGCAACAATGAGCAGTTCTTC.

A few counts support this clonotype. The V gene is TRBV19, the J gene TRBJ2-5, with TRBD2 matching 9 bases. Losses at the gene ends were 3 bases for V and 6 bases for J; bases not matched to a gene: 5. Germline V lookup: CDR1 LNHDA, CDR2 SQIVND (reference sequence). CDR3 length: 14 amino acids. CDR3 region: CASSIEAGGQTQYF. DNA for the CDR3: TGTGCCAGTAGTATCGAGGCGGGGGGGCAGACCCAGTACTTC.

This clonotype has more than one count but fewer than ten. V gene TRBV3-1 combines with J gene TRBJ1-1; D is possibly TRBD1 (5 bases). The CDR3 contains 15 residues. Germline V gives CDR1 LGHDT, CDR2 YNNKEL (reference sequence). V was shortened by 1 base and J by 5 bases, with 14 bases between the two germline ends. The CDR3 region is CASSQGNPEGTEAFF. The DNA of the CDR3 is TGTGCCAGCAGCCAAGGTAACCCAGAGGGGACTGAAGCTTTCTTT.

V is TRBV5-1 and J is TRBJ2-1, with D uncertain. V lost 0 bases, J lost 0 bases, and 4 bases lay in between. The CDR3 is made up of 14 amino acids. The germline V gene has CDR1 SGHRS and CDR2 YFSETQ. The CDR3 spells CASSLGVSYNEQFF. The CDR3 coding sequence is TGCGCCAGCAGCTTGGGGGTCTCCTACAATGAGCAGTTCTTC.

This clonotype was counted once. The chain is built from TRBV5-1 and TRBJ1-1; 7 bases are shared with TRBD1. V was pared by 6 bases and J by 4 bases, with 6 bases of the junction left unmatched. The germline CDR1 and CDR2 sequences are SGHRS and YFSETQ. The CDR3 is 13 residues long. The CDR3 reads CASKEGASTEAFF. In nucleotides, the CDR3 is TGCGCCAGCAAGGAGGGGGCCTCCACTGAAGCTTTCTTT.

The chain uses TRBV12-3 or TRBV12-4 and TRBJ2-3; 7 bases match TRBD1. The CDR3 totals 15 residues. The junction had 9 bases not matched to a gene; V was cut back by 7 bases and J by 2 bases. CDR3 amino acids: CASTLGGFSTDTQYF. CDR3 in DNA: TGTGCCAGCACCTTAGGGGGCTTCTCCACAGATACGCAGTATTTT.